Here is one T cell receptor (beta chain) with its context. The antigen is not known. No infections or other immune events were documented during collection. These data originate in a study of identifying expanded T cells in peripheral blood. CDR3 length: 15 residues. V dropped 6 bases and J dropped 4 bases, with 17 bases sitting between them. The germline V gene encodes CDR1 MNHNS and CDR2 SASEGT. General study results and limits: Clone count variance between roughly 2-week samples rose with total template count.

Assay used: immunoSEQ multiplex PCR; TCRdb lists only in-frame clones, some missing. The sample has about 85,000 clones, around nine tenths seen once. The source material was blood. The receptor's source is a person aged 18 to 70 in good health. V usage is TRBV6-1 and J usage is TRBJ2-3; D is possibly TRBD2 (5 bases). The CDR3 loop is CASSITGNIADTQYF. The DNA of the CDR3 is TGTGCCAGCAGCATTACGGGGAATATCGCAGATACGCAGTATTTT.